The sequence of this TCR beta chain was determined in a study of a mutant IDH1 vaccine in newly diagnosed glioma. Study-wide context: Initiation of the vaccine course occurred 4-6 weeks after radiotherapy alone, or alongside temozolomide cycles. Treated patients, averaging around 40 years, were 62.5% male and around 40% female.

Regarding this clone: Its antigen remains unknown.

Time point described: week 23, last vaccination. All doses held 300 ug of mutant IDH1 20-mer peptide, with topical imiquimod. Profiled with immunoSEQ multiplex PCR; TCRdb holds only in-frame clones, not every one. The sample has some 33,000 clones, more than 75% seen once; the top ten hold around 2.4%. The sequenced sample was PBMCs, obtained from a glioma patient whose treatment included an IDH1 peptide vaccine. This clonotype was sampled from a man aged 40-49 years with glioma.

The CDR3 sequence is CASSVTGAQETQYF. The CDR3, as DNA: TGTGCCAGCAGCGTTACAGGGGCCCAAGAGACCCAGTACTTC. The V and J genes are TRBV5-6 and TRBJ2-5; 7 nucleotides match TRBD1. Trimming at V came to 4 bases and at J to 1 base, leaving 4 bases not matched to a gene. Looked up from germline, CDR1 is SGHDT and CDR2 is YYEEEE. This CDR3 spans 14 amino acids.